This TCR beta chain came from a study of cytomegalovirus exposure and HLA in healthy donors. About the study: About 82 million unique TCRs from HLA-typed donors were held in an early release of data.

The CDR3 is 16 amino acids. V lost 2 bases, J lost 4 bases, and 4 bases stayed unmatched. CDR1 is LNHDA and CDR2 is SQIVND in the germline V gene (reference sequence). Details on this clone: Its antigen is undetermined.

PCR used 60 Vbeta primers and 13 Jbeta primers. The protocol was immunoSEQ multiplex PCR, while the TCRdb copy is restricted to in-frame clones and leaves out a portion. The table records about 130,000 clones, around 73% of them present only once. General study results and limits: Being productive about 90% or about 30% of the time was typical of most TCR beta V segments in an earlier analysis. Most CMV-associated TCR beta chains were later found to appear HLA-restricted.

This sequence joins TRBV19 and TRBJ2-3, with 12 bases fitting TRBD1. The sequence derives from a female donor in good health and CMV-seronegative. The sequenced sample was PBMCs. The CDR3 DNA reads TGTGCCAGTAGTATAACCGGGACAGGGGGCCCAGATACGCAGTATTTT. This gives the protein CASSITGTGGPDTQYF.